This is a list of T cell receptor beta chains from one sample in a study of metastatic and nonmetastatic thyroid tumors. TCRdb re-called the PCR reads via MiXCR. The table has tens of thousands of clones, over 10% seen once. The sequenced material came from blood. These TCRs come from a female donor with papillary thyroid cancer or a benign thyroid nodule (not recorded which). Some clones in this sample may be carry-over from other donors' samples. The CDR3 runs from the conserved cysteine through the conserved F or W. D genes are given only for firm matches. The size entry is marked missing in some rows and otherwise reads once, few, many or a size class.

V gene: TRBV27; D gene: .; J gene: TRBJ2-3; clone size: many; CDR3 length: 13; CDR3 DNA: TGTGCCAGCAGTCGTGTAGAGACAGATACGCAGTATTTT; CDR3 protein: CASSRVETDTQYF
V gene: TRBV20-1; D gene: TRBD1; J gene: TRBJ2-7; clone size: few; CDR3 length: 12; CDR3 DNA: TGCAGTGCCAGGGACAGACGTTACGAGCAGTACTTC; CDR3 protein: CSARDRRYEQYF
V gene: TRBV24-1; D gene: .; J gene: TRBJ2-2; clone size: many; CDR3 length: 14; CDR3 DNA: TGTGCCACCAGTGATTTTAGAGGGACCGGGGAGCTGTTTTTT; CDR3 protein: CATSDFRGTGELFF
V gene: TRBV4-1; D gene: TRBD2; J gene: TRBJ2-2; clone size: few; CDR3 length: 19; CDR3 DNA: TGCGCCAGCAGCGTACACCCCTTACCGACTAGCGGGAGCACCGGGGAGCTGTTTTTT; CDR3 protein: CASSVHPLPTSGSTGELFF
V gene: TRBV27; D gene: .; J gene: TRBJ2-1; clone size: many; CDR3 length: 15; CDR3 DNA: TGTGCCAGCAGTTTTGGGCAGGGGACCTACAATGAGCAGTTCTTC; CDR3 protein: CASSFGQGTYNEQFF
V gene: TRBV7-3; D gene: TRBD2; J gene: TRBJ2-6; clone size: many; CDR3 length: 16; CDR3 DNA: TGTGCCAGCAGCTTAAGCGCGGGAGCTGGGGCCAACGTCCTGACTTTC; CDR3 protein: CASSLSAGAGANVLTF
V gene: TRBV3-1; D gene: TRBD1; J gene: TRBJ2-4; clone size: many; CDR3 length: 12; CDR3 DNA: TGTGCCAGCAGCCCTTCTGGGACAGGTCGATACTTC; CDR3 protein: CASSPSGTGRYF
V gene: TRBV13; D gene: TRBD2; J gene: TRBJ2-2; clone size: many; CDR3 length: 16; CDR3 DNA: TGTGCCAGCAGCGATAGCGGGAGGGCCAACACCGGGGAGCTGTTTTTT; CDR3 protein: CASSDSGRANTGELFF
V gene: TRBV2; D gene: TRBD1; J gene: TRBJ2-7; clone size: many; CDR3 length: 14; CDR3 DNA: TGTGCCAGCGGGGCGTTGGGACAGGGATCGGAGCAGTACTTC; CDR3 protein: CASGALGQGSEQYF
V gene: TRBV11-2; D gene: TRBD2; J gene: TRBJ2-1; clone size: .; CDR3 length: 17; CDR3 DNA: TGTGCCAGCAGCTTAGAGGCTGGACTAGCGGGAGATAATGAGCAGTTCTTC; CDR3 protein: CASSLEAGLAGDNEQFF
V gene: TRBV30; D gene: .; J gene: TRBJ2-3; clone size: many; CDR3 length: 14; CDR3 DNA: TGTGCCTGGGGGGGAGGTTGGAGCACAGATACGCAGTATTTT; CDR3 protein: CAWGGGWSTDTQYF
V gene: TRBV28; D gene: TRBD1; J gene: TRBJ1-1; clone size: many; CDR3 length: 14; CDR3 DNA: TGTGCCAGCAGTTTCCGGGACAGGGCAAATGAAGCTTTCTTT; CDR3 protein: CASSFRDRANEAFF
V gene: TRBV5-5; D gene: .; J gene: TRBJ1-1; clone size: many; CDR3 length: 14; CDR3 DNA: TGTGCCAGCAGTTATGAACCCATGAACACTGAAGCTTTCTTT; CDR3 protein: CASSYEPMNTEAFF
V gene: TRBV19; D gene: TRBD1; J gene: TRBJ2-5; clone size: many; CDR3 length: 11; CDR3 DNA: TGTGCCAGTCGGACAGGGGAGACCCAGTACTTC; CDR3 protein: CASRTGETQYF
V gene: TRBV19; D gene: .; J gene: TRBJ2-1; clone size: many; CDR3 length: 14; CDR3 DNA: TGTGCCAGTAATCGGGACCCGAGAGGGGGGGAGCAGTTCTTC; CDR3 protein: CASNRDPRGGEQFF
V gene: TRBV7-6; D gene: TRBD1; J gene: TRBJ1-1; clone size: .; CDR3 length: 16; CDR3 DNA: TGTGCCAGCAGCTACGGACGGGACAGGGGGTTCCGTGAAGCTTTCTTT; CDR3 protein: CASSYGRDRGFREAFF
V gene: TRBV12-5; D gene: TRBD1; J gene: TRBJ2-7; clone size: .; CDR3 length: 16; CDR3 DNA: TGTGCTAGTGGTTTGACCCCCGGGACAGGAGGTTACGAGCAGTACTTC; CDR3 protein: CASGLTPGTGGYEQYF
V gene: TRBV18; D gene: .; J gene: TRBJ2-5; clone size: many; CDR3 length: 15; CDR3 DNA: TGTGCCAGCTCACCATCATACGGGGGCAAGGAGACCCAGTACTTC; CDR3 protein: CASSPSYGGKETQYF
V gene: TRBV5-5; D gene: TRBD1; J gene: TRBJ1-4; clone size: many; CDR3 length: 16; CDR3 DNA: TGTGCCAGCAGCTTAGGAGACAGGGGAACTAATGAAAAACTGTTTTTT; CDR3 protein: CASSLGDRGTNEKLFF
V gene: TRBV7-9; D gene: TRBD2; J gene: TRBJ2-3; clone size: once; CDR3 length: 14; CDR3 DNA: TGTGCCAGCAACCTACTAGCGGGAGGATATATGCAGTATTTT; CDR3 protein: CASNLLAGGYMQYF
V gene: TRBV19; D gene: .; J gene: TRBJ2-2; clone size: few; CDR3 length: 14; CDR3 DNA: TGTGCCAGTAGTATCGCGCTTCACACCGGGGAGCTGTTTTTT; CDR3 protein: CASSIALHTGELFF
V gene: TRBV7-9; D gene: .; J gene: TRBJ2-1; clone size: many; CDR3 length: 12; CDR3 DNA: TGTGCCAGCAGCTTAACGGCGGGTGAGCAGTTCTTC; CDR3 protein: CASSLTAGEQFF
V gene: TRBV29-1; D gene: .; J gene: TRBJ2-1; clone size: many; CDR3 length: 12; CDR3 DNA: TGCAGCGTCGTTGACTGGTACAATGAGCAGTTCTTC; CDR3 protein: CSVVDWYNEQFF
V gene: TRBV12-3/TRBV12-4; D gene: .; J gene: TRBJ2-1; clone size: many; CDR3 length: 13; CDR3 DNA: TGTGCCAGCAGCCTATTGACTGAGAATGAGCAGTTCTTC; CDR3 protein: CASSLLTENEQFF
V gene: TRBV11-2; D gene: .; J gene: TRBJ2-7; clone size: many; CDR3 length: 14; CDR3 DNA: TGTGCCAGCAGCTTCCGACTAGAGGGATACGAGCAGTACTTC; CDR3 protein: CASSFRLEGYEQYF
V gene: TRBV4-2; D gene: .; J gene: TRBJ2-1; clone size: many; CDR3 length: 17; CDR3 DNA: TGTGCCAGCAGCCAAGCCGGGCGCGCTAGCTCCTACAATGAGCAGTTCTTC; CDR3 protein: CASSQAGRASSYNEQFF
V gene: TRBV12-3/TRBV12-4; D gene: .; J gene: TRBJ2-1; clone size: few; CDR3 length: 14; CDR3 DNA: TGTGCCAGCAGTATAGCGCGGGGGCATAACGAGCAGTTCTTC; CDR3 protein: CASSIARGHNEQFF
V gene: TRBV4-2; D gene: .; J gene: TRBJ2-7; clone size: .; CDR3 length: 16; CDR3 DNA: TGTGCCAGCAGTTTCGGTTCACCGGGATTAGACGACGAGCAGTACTTC; CDR3 protein: CASSFGSPGLDDEQYF
V gene: TRBV6-2/TRBV6-3; D gene: TRBD2; J gene: TRBJ2-1; clone size: many; CDR3 length: 15; CDR3 DNA: TGTGCCAGCAGTTACGGGGGGGAGGGCTACAATGAGCAGTTCTTC; CDR3 protein: CASSYGGEGYNEQFF
V gene: TRBV12-3/TRBV12-4; D gene: .; J gene: TRBJ2-5; clone size: many; CDR3 length: 14; CDR3 DNA: TGTGCCAGCAGTTTTGTGGGACCCCAAGAGACCCAGTACTTC; CDR3 protein: CASSFVGPQETQYF
V gene: TRBV12-3/TRBV12-4; D gene: TRBD1; J gene: TRBJ2-7; clone size: many; CDR3 length: 15; CDR3 DNA: TGTGCCAGCAGATTAGACAGGGGGCTTTCCTACGAGCAGTACTTC; CDR3 protein: CASRLDRGLSYEQYF
V gene: TRBV3-1; D gene: .; J gene: TRBJ1-1; clone size: many; CDR3 length: 15; CDR3 DNA: TGTGCCAGCAGCCAACTCCTAACCGCGAACACTGAAGCTTTCTTT; CDR3 protein: CASSQLLTANTEAFF
V gene: TRBV7-9; D gene: TRBD1; J gene: TRBJ1-1; clone size: .; CDR3 length: 15; CDR3 DNA: TGTGCCAGCAGCCGGACAGGGGGCCCGAACACTGAAGCTTTCTTT; CDR3 protein: CASSRTGGPNTEAFF
V gene: TRBV12-3/TRBV12-4; D gene: TRBD1; J gene: TRBJ1-4; clone size: many; CDR3 length: 15; CDR3 DNA: TGTGCCAGCAGTTTACAGACAGGGGGGTATGAAAAACTGTTTTTT; CDR3 protein: CASSLQTGGYEKLFF
V gene: TRBV18; D gene: .; J gene: TRBJ1-3; clone size: .; CDR3 length: 16; CDR3 DNA: TGTGCCAGCTCACCCTCGACAGCCCTATATGGAAACACCATATATTTT; CDR3 protein: CASSPSTALYGNTIYF
V gene: TRBV12-3/TRBV12-4; D gene: TRBD1; J gene: TRBJ1-1; clone size: many; CDR3 length: 15; CDR3 DNA: TGTGCCAGCAGTCCCCAGGGGGCGGGGAACACTGAAGCTTTCTTT; CDR3 protein: CASSPQGAGNTEAFF
V gene: TRBV5-1; D gene: .; J gene: TRBJ2-7; clone size: .; CDR3 length: 13; CDR3 DNA: TGCGCCAGCCGAGCCGACGGACGCGGCGAGCAGTACTTC; CDR3 protein: CASRADGRGEQYF
V gene: TRBV5-4; D gene: .; J gene: TRBJ1-2; clone size: .; CDR3 length: 15; CDR3 DNA: TGTGCCAGCAGCTTGGGTCTTGGGCAGTCCTATGGCTACACCTTC; CDR3 protein: CASSLGLGQSYGYTF
V gene: TRBV6-6; D gene: TRBD1; J gene: TRBJ1-5; clone size: many; CDR3 length: 21; CDR3 DNA: TGTGCCAGCAGTCTCCTCTCGGGAATAGACAGGGGAGGAGGGAGCAATCAGCCCCAGCATTTT; CDR3 protein: CASSLLSGIDRGGGSNQPQHF
V gene: TRBV6-1; D gene: .; J gene: TRBJ1-3; clone size: .; CDR3 length: 14; CDR3 DNA: TGTGCCAGCATACCGGGAAGCTCTGGAAACACCATATATTTT; CDR3 protein: CASIPGSSGNTIYF
V gene: TRBV9; D gene: .; J gene: TRBJ2-3; clone size: many; CDR3 length: 11; CDR3 DNA: TGTGCCAGCAGCGTAGACGATACGCAGTATTTT; CDR3 protein: CASSVDDTQYF
V gene: TRBV7-6; D gene: TRBD1; J gene: TRBJ1-2; clone size: .; CDR3 length: 15; CDR3 DNA: TGTGCCAGCAGCTTAGGGGGACAGGGGAGGGATGGCTACACCTTC; CDR3 protein: CASSLGGQGRDGYTF
V gene: TRBV27; D gene: TRBD2; J gene: TRBJ2-1; clone size: many; CDR3 length: 16; CDR3 DNA: TGTGCCAGCAGTCGAAAATCTAGCGGACCTTACAATGAGCAGTTCTTC; CDR3 protein: CASSRKSSGPYNEQFF
V gene: TRBV7-2; D gene: .; J gene: TRBJ1-1; clone size: many; CDR3 length: 14; CDR3 DNA: TGTGCCAGCAGCTTAGGCCACAGGGACCTAGGGGCTTTCTTT; CDR3 protein: CASSLGHRDLGAFF
V gene: TRBV12-3/TRBV12-4; D gene: .; J gene: TRBJ1-4; clone size: many; CDR3 length: 15; CDR3 DNA: TGTGCCAGCAGTCGTGGGGGAGGAGTAGGGGAAAAACTGTTTTTT; CDR3 protein: CASSRGGGVGEKLFF
V gene: TRBV30; D gene: .; J gene: TRBJ1-5; clone size: .; CDR3 length: 14; CDR3 DNA: TGTGCCTGGAGCCTCCGGGGGGTCAATCAGCCCCAGCATTTT; CDR3 protein: CAWSLRGVNQPQHF
V gene: TRBV6-1; D gene: TRBD2; J gene: TRBJ2-5; clone size: medium-sized; CDR3 length: 14; CDR3 DNA: TGTGCCAGCACAGCCGGGGGGTTGGAAGAGACCCAGTACTTC; CDR3 protein: CASTAGGLEETQYF
V gene: TRBV7-2; D gene: .; J gene: TRBJ1-1; clone size: few; CDR3 length: 20; CDR3 DNA: .; CDR3 protein: CASRMSEQETQYFGGTEAFF
V gene: TRBV6-5; D gene: TRBD1; J gene: TRBJ2-1; clone size: .; CDR3 length: 14; CDR3 DNA: TGTGCCAGCAGTTATACAGGGGAAGGGAATGAGCAGTTCTTC; CDR3 protein: CASSYTGEGNEQFF
V gene: TRBV20-1; D gene: .; J gene: TRBJ2-7; clone size: .; CDR3 length: 14; CDR3 DNA: TGCAGTGCGAACGCTGAGGGGGTAGGCTACGAGCAGTACTTC; CDR3 protein: CSANAEGVGYEQYF
V gene: TRBV5-1; D gene: TRBD2; J gene: TRBJ2-7; clone size: many; CDR3 length: 14; CDR3 DNA: TGCGCCAGCAGCTTGGGGACTAGCGGCGGGGAGCAGTACTTC; CDR3 protein: CASSLGTSGGEQYF
V gene: TRBV12-5; D gene: .; J gene: TRBJ2-1; clone size: many; CDR3 length: 13; CDR3 DNA: TGTGCTAGTGGTTTGGGGAGATTTAATGAGCAGTTCTTC; CDR3 protein: CASGLGRFNEQFF
V gene: TRBV7-2; D gene: .; J gene: TRBJ2-2; clone size: medium-sized; CDR3 length: 14; CDR3 DNA: TGTGCCAGCAGCTTGGGGTCTAACACCGGGGAGCTGTTTTTT; CDR3 protein: CASSLGSNTGELFF
V gene: TRBV27; D gene: .; J gene: TRBJ2-7; clone size: many; CDR3 length: 13; CDR3 DNA: TGTGCCAGCAGTTCTCGGGGTCCCTACGAGCAGTACTTC; CDR3 protein: CASSSRGPYEQYF
V gene: TRBV4-2; D gene: .; J gene: TRBJ2-6; clone size: many; CDR3 length: 16; CDR3 DNA: TGTGCCAGCAGCCAAGATCCAGGGGGGGGGGCCAACGTCCTGACTTTC; CDR3 protein: CASSQDPGGGANVLTF
V gene: TRBV15; D gene: TRBD1; J gene: TRBJ2-3; clone size: many; CDR3 length: 15; CDR3 DNA: TGTGCCACCAGCAGTGGAACAGGGGTAATAGATACGCAGTATTTT; CDR3 protein: CATSSGTGVIDTQYF
V gene: TRBV5-4; D gene: .; J gene: TRBJ1-3; clone size: many; CDR3 length: 16; CDR3 DNA: TGTGCCAGCTCGAGGAAGGGGGGAGACTCTGGAAACACCATATATTTT; CDR3 protein: CASSRKGGDSGNTIYF
V gene: TRBV4-1; D gene: .; J gene: TRBJ2-7; clone size: many; CDR3 length: 12; CDR3 DNA: TGCGCCAGCAGCCAAGCTCCGTACGAGCAGTACTTC; CDR3 protein: CASSQAPYEQYF
V gene: TRBV28; D gene: .; J gene: TRBJ2-3; clone size: many; CDR3 length: 12; CDR3 DNA: TGTGCCAGCAACAGCCCTGCAAATACGCAGTATTTT; CDR3 protein: CASNSPANTQYF